This TCR beta chain was captured in a study of human T cells and chemical hapten exposure. Study findings and constraints: DPC sensitization left the count of TCRs above 1 in 1000 unchanged. Correlating positively with patch test score were the PT1 expanded TCR counts.

Trimming left V 8 bases short and J 4 bases short, with 13 bases between. CDR1 and CDR2 (germline): ENHRY, SYGVKD. CDR3 length equals 13 residues. The library gave individual cDNA molecules unique molecular identifiers. Authors' methods: Between 23,224 and 690,600 TCRs appeared in each sample, and the median stood at roughly 100,000. Each CDR3 protein is one row after TCRdb ran MiXCR on the RACE reads. The V and J calls were not made by the authors but by TCRdb's processing. The sample shows 330,000 or so distinct CDR3 sequences, roughly 6.3% of them seen only once. Points on this clonotype: Its target is not known.

Time point meaning: patch test 2, 6 weeks after DPC sensitization. Treatment denoted: therapeutic diphenylcyclopropenone sensitization with weekly scalp DPC. The source material was whole blood, sampled in connection with sensitization to the hapten diphenylcyclopropenone (DPC). The chain links TRBV10-3 to TRBJ2-3, with a possible D match to TRBD2 (7 bases). This clonotype was obtained from a woman under 30 with alopecia areata. Some clones in this sample may be carry-over from other donors' samples. The CDR3 nucleotides read TGTGCCATCGGAAGGGGGGGATCAGATACGCAGTATTTT. Translated: CAIGRGGSDTQYF.